What follows describes a single T cell receptor (beta chain). The sample holds other DNA sequences that translate to the same CDR3. Source study methods: Estimated nucleated cell counts came from reference gene primer amplification. This table comes from immunoSEQ multiplex PCR, and its TCRdb copy is limited to in-frame clones, with some not included. The V and J calls and clone size come from that table; D and trimming were worked out from the DNA. This table holds a few hundred thousand clones, 75% to 90% found once. Participants were aged roughly 18 to 89 years from about two dozen US areas. Participant-given clinical history determined each cohort assignment. Trimming took 6 bases from V and 1 from J, leaving 10 bases between them. This CDR3 has 14 residues. The germline CDR1 and CDR2 sequences are MNHEY and SVGAGI. These data originate in a study of blood T cell repertoires in COVID-19. In the study overall: Whether acute or convalescent, the COVID-19 samples came from the United States, Italy and Spain.

This rearrangement joins TRBV6-5 to TRBJ1-5; D uncertain. The sequenced material came from PBMCs or T cells enriched from blood (not recorded which). This receptor was obtained from a woman between 18 and 30 years old in a cohort exposed to, infected with or recovered from COVID-19 (not recorded which). The CDR3 is CASRSGGSNQPQHF. The CDR3 coding sequence is TGTGCCAGCAGATCGGGAGGGAGCAATCAGCCCCAGCATTTT.